Listed below are T cell receptor beta chains from one sample, sequenced in a study of blood T cell repertoires in COVID-19. TCRdb's copy holds only in-frame clones and misses some; the assay was immunoSEQ multiplex PCR. The sample shows around 99,000 clones, roughly nine tenths of them seen only once. Sequenced: peripheral blood. The receptors here all came from a man aged 35 to 55 with active or convalescent COVID-19. The CDR3 runs from the conserved cysteine through the conserved F or W. The D gene is left open where the match is weak. Only some rows state a clone size, as once, few, many or a class for expanded clones.

CDR3 length	D gene	clone size	V gene	J gene	CDR3 DNA	CDR3 protein
15	TRBD2	.	TRBV7-2	TRBJ2-5	TGTGCCAGCAGCGGCCTAGCGGGGGGGCGGGAGACCCAGTACTTC	CASSGLAGGRETQYF
15	TRBD2	.	TRBV5-4	TRBJ2-7	TGTGCCAGCAGCCCCGGACTAGCGGGAGGGTACGAGCAGTACTTC	CASSPGLAGGYEQYF
15	.	.	TRBV2	TRBJ2-7	TGTGCCAGCAGTTTTGACAGGTCTTATGGAAACGAGCAGTACTTC	CASSFDRSYGNEQYF
15	TRBD1	.	TRBV7-2	TRBJ2-2	TGTGCCAGCAGAACGGACAGGGGGAGCACCGGGGAGCTGTTTTTT	CASRTDRGSTGELFF
15	.	.	TRBV2	TRBJ1-4	TGTGCCAGCAAGGGAGACACTTCTAAAAATGAAAAACTGTTTTTT	CASKGDTSKNEKLFF
16	TRBD1	.	TRBV10-3	TRBJ1-2	TGTGCCATCAGTGAAAGACGGACAGGGTTTAACTATGGCTACACCTTC	CAISERRTGFNYGYTF
12	.	.	TRBV19	TRBJ1-2	TGTGCCAGTAGCCCATCCCATTATGGCTACACCTTC	CASSPSHYGYTF
12	.	.	TRBV25-1	TRBJ2-3	TGTGCCAGCAGGACAGACACAGATACGCAGTATTTT	CASRTDTDTQYF
13	.	once	TRBV25-1	TRBJ1-1	TGTGAAGGACACGGACAGACGAACACTGAAGCTTTCTTT	CEGHGQTNTEAFF
14	TRBD1	.	TRBV10-3	TRBJ2-7	TGTGCCATCAGTGAGGGACAGGGGGTTCAGGAGCAGTACTTC	CAISEGQGVQEQYF
17	TRBD1	.	TRBV5-8	TRBJ1-5	TGTGCCAGCAGCCCGGACAGGGAACGCTCCCAGTATCAGCCCCAGCATTTT	CASSPDRERSQYQPQHF
15	.	.	TRBV14	TRBJ1-4	TGTGCCAGCAGCCTAAACAGCGGGGCGGGTGAAAAACTGTTTTTT	CASSLNSGAGEKLFF
13	.	.	TRBV27	TRBJ2-7	TGTGCCAGCAGTTTATACCAGGACTACGAGCAGTACTTC	CASSLYQDYEQYF
14	TRBD2	.	TRBV28	TRBJ2-3	TGTGCCAGCAGTCCCATGACTAGCTCAGATACGCAGTATTTT	CASSPMTSSDTQYF
13	TRBD2	.	TRBV6-5	TRBJ2-1	TGTGCCAGCATAGCGGGAGGGCCGAATGAGCAGTTCTTC	CASIAGGPNEQFF
13	.	.	TRBV7-6	TRBJ2-5	TGTGCCAGCAGCTTAGACCGGGGGGAGACCCAGTACTTC	CASSLDRGETQYF
13	.	.	TRBV29-1	TRBJ2-5	TGCAGCGTTGACCTGACAGGTGGGGAGACCCAGTACTTC	CSVDLTGGETQYF
13	.	few	TRBV6-5	TRBJ1-1	TGTGCCAGCAGTTACGTTGTCGGAGCTGAAGCTTTCTTT	CASSYVVGAEAFF
13	TRBD2	.	TRBV28	TRBJ2-1	TGTGCCAGCAGTTTATATAGCGGGACTGAGCAGTTCTTC	CASSLYSGTEQFF
14	TRBD1	.	TRBV27	TRBJ2-7	TGTGCCAGCAGCCAGGACAGGGGGCCCTACGAGCAGTACTTC	CASSQDRGPYEQYF
13	.	once	TRBV24-1	TRBJ1-1	TGTGCCACCCAATACAGGGTTGTGACTGAAGCTTTCTTT	CATQYRVVTEAFF
10	.	.	TRBV19	TRBJ1-1	TGTGCCAGTAGTAGTCATGAAGCTTTCTTT	CASSSHEAFF
18	TRBD1	.	TRBV18	TRBJ1-1	TGTGCCAGCTCACCTACGGCCGGGACAGGGGGAAAGGACACTGAAGCTTTCTTT	CASSPTAGTGGKDTEAFF
16	.	.	TRBV28	TRBJ1-5	TGTGCCAGCAGCTTACAGGGATTCTATAGCAATCAGCCCCAGCATTTT	CASSLQGFYSNQPQHF
14	TRBD2	few	TRBV2	TRBJ2-1	TGTGCCAGCAGCGGACTAGCGGAAAACAATGAGCAGTTCTTC	CASSGLAENNEQFF
15	TRBD1	.	TRBV4-3	TRBJ1-4	TGCGCCAGCAGCCACGACAGGGGGCGCGGGGAAAAACTGTTTTTT	CASSHDRGRGEKLFF
13	TRBD1	.	TRBV18	TRBJ1-1	TGTGCCAGCTCACCGTGGGACAGCGCTGAAGCTTTCTTT	CASSPWDSAEAFF
16	.	.	TRBV6-2/TRBV6-3	TRBJ1-2	TGTGCCAGCAGTTACTCGAGGCCAGGGGCGGGTGAAGGCTACACCTTC	CASSYSRPGAGEGYTF
17	TRBD1	.	TRBV4-1	TRBJ1-4	TGCGCCAGCAGCCACTCGGGACAGGGGGCGCTTAATGAAAAACTGTTTTTT	CASSHSGQGALNEKLFF
15	.	.	TRBV21-1	TRBJ2-1	TGTGCCAGCACCCCAACAGGGGTGTTCTACAATGAGCAGTTCTTC	CASTPTGVFYNEQFF
14	TRBD1	.	TRBV2	TRBJ1-5	TGTGCCAGCAGGACAAACAGGGGGTTGCAGCCCCAGCATTTT	CASRTNRGLQPQHF
14	.	.	TRBV5-1	TRBJ1-1	TGCGCCAGCAGCCAGAACACAGGGAACACTGAAGCTTTCTTT	CASSQNTGNTEAFF
15	TRBD2	.	TRBV11-2	TRBJ2-2	TGTGCCAGCAGCTCCCTTAGCGGGCGCACCGGGGAGCTGTTTTTT	CASSSLSGRTGELFF
13	.	.	TRBV6-6	TRBJ1-1	TGTGCCAGCAACCCTCGGCCGGACAGTGAAGCTTTCTTT	CASNPRPDSEAFF
15	.	once	TRBV28	TRBJ2-7	TGTGCCACCACGTGGGGCGGGGACAGCAACTACGAGCAGTACTTC	CATTWGGDSNYEQYF
14	.	.	TRBV5-1	TRBJ2-7	TGCGCCAGCAGCTTGGATCAGGGCCCCTACGAGCAGTACTTC	CASSLDQGPYEQYF
12	.	once	TRBV21-1	TRBJ2-2	TGTGCCATCGACAGGGAGCACGGGGAGCTGTTTTTT	CAIDREHGELFF
15	.	.	TRBV15	TRBJ2-3	TGTGCCACCAGCAGCCGGGATAATGAGCTTCAGACGCAGTATTTT	CATSSRDNELQTQYF
15	.	.	TRBV4-1	TRBJ2-7	TGCGCCAGCAGCCAAGTGCAGACATTAGTTTACGAGCAGTACTTC	CASSQVQTLVYEQYF
14	.	.	TRBV18	TRBJ1-1	TGTGCCAGCTCGTCAGGATCCATGAACACTGAAGCTTTCTTT	CASSSGSMNTEAFF
13	.	.	TRBV6-5	TRBJ2-5	TGTGCCAGCACAGAGCAGGGCAGGGAGACCCAGTACTTC	CASTEQGRETQYF
15	TRBD1	.	TRBV7-2	TRBJ1-2	TGTGCCAGCAGCCCAGGACAGGCATCTAACTATGGCTACACCTTC	CASSPGQASNYGYTF
11	.	.	TRBV6-6	TRBJ1-3	TGTCTCAGTAGTGATGGGCACACCATATATTTT	CLSSDGHTIYF
12	TRBD2	.	TRBV7-2	TRBJ2-3	TGTGCCAGCAGCTTAGCCAGGACTAGCAAGTATTTT	CASSLARTSKYF
13	.	.	TRBV2	TRBJ1-2	TGTGCCAGCAGTGCGGGGGAAGGCTATGGCTACACCTTC	CASSAGEGYGYTF
14	TRBD1	.	TRBV18	TRBJ1-1	TGTGCCAGCTCACCGCGTGGACAGGTGATCGAAGCTTTCTTT	CASSPRGQVIEAFF
15	.	.	TRBV4-3	TRBJ2-5	TGCGCCAGCAGCCAAGATCCAGGGGGAGGAGAGACCCAGTACTTC	CASSQDPGGGETQYF
15	.	.	TRBV2	TRBJ2-2	TGTGCCCGCTCAGCCGCAGGGGTTGGTACCGGGGAGCTGTTTTTT	CARSAAGVGTGELFF